The source of this T cell receptor beta chain is a study of human T cells and chemical hapten exposure. Study details: Read at 6 days, the patch tests placed 0.01% DPC on the upper back.

This clonotype appeared many times. Time point denoted: patch test 2, 6 weeks after DPC sensitization. Treatment described: therapeutic diphenylcyclopropenone sensitization with weekly scalp DPC. Blood collection happened ahead of applying each patch test. It was from unfractionated whole blood that total RNA was extracted. In TCRdb, the RACE reads were re-called with MiXCR into one record per CDR3 protein. The sample has a few hundred thousand distinct CDR3 sequences, under 6.5% seen once. Germline CDR1 reads KGHDR; CDR2 reads SFDVKD. This CDR3 has 13 amino acids. The V gene lost 4 bases and the J gene lost 3 bases, with 8 bases spanning the gap.

The TCR sequence derives from a woman aged 18-29 years with alopecia areata. Some clones in this sample may be carry-over from other donors' samples. The chain carries TRBV24-1 and TRBJ1-2; possibly TRBD1 for D (5 bases). Here the sequenced sample was whole blood, taken in connection with sensitization to the hapten diphenylcyclopropenone (DPC). As DNA, the CDR3 is TGTGCCACCAGTGAAACAGGTTACTATGGCTACACCTTC. The encoded protein is CATSETGYYGYTF.